This TCR beta chain emerged from a study of blood T cell repertoires in COVID-19. Overall study context: Acute-phase and convalescent COVID-19 samples originated in the United States, Italy and Spain. PBMCs, B-cell-depleted T cells, or T cells provided the cDNA or gDNA that made up the material.

Trimming took 4 bases from V and 4 from J, leaving 10 bases between them. The CDR3 has 13 residues. Looked up from germline, CDR1 is MDHEN and CDR2 is SYDVKM. In the authors' workflow: Quantification of nucleated cells was approximated via reference gene primer amplification. Repertoires were generated with immunoSEQ multiplex PCR, while TCRdb's copy carries only in-frame clones and drops some. The D gene and trimming were derived from the DNA, and the V and J assignments and clone size from that table. The repertoire holds just over 150,000 clones, with approximately 95% as singletons. The sequence was collected from a woman aged 45 to 65 with acute or convalescent COVID-19. The material sequenced was peripheral blood. This chain connects TRBV28 to TRBJ1-2, with D tentatively TRBD1 (5 bases). The CDR3 DNA sequence: TGTGCCAGCAGTTCGGCCGGGGGCTATGGCTACACCTTC. It translates to CASSSAGGYGYTF.